A selection of T cell receptor beta chains follows, all from one sample in a study of blood T cell repertoires in COVID-19. TCRdb keeps only in-frame clones here, not all; method: immunoSEQ multiplex PCR. The sample has some 150,000 clones; about 86% are singletons. Material for sequencing was peripheral blood. Receptors were obtained from a young man with active or convalescent COVID-19. The CDR3 runs from the conserved cysteine through the conserved F or W. Size values are once, few and many counts, or a class for expanded clones, and some rows have none.

clone size: .
V gene: TRBV5-1
J gene: TRBJ1-2
CDR3 protein: CASSSGVGGNYGYTF

clone size: .
V gene: TRBV2
J gene: TRBJ2-2
CDR3 protein: CASSLNTGELFF

clone size: .
V gene: TRBV6-2/TRBV6-3
J gene: TRBJ2-3
CDR3 protein: CASSYLAGNQDTQYF

clone size: .
V gene: TRBV6-1
J gene: TRBJ2-1
CDR3 protein: CASSELLAGGTSYNEQFF

clone size: .
V gene: TRBV7-9
J gene: TRBJ2-1
CDR3 protein: CASSLRWGDEQFF

clone size: .
V gene: TRBV5-4
J gene: TRBJ1-6
CDR3 protein: CASSATGGTGGISPLHF

clone size: .
V gene: TRBV7-6
J gene: TRBJ2-7
CDR3 protein: CASSISPSVGQGHYEQYF

clone size: .
V gene: TRBV5-1
J gene: TRBJ1-3
CDR3 protein: CASSSVPGQGATGNTIYF

clone size: .
V gene: TRBV10-3
J gene: TRBJ1-6
CDR3 protein: CAISESRAGGISPLHF

clone size: once
V gene: TRBV10-3
J gene: TRBJ1-2
CDR3 protein: CAISDSGEGYGYTF

clone size: .
V gene: TRBV28
J gene: TRBJ2-1
CDR3 protein: CASSLLYPRGSYNEQFF

clone size: once
V gene: TRBV2
J gene: TRBJ2-1
CDR3 protein: CASWGTSTYNEQFF

clone size: .
V gene: TRBV6-2/TRBV6-3
J gene: TRBJ2-7
CDR3 protein: CASSYAGGVSYEQYF

clone size: .
V gene: TRBV15
J gene: TRBJ1-6
CDR3 protein: CATSREDSSPLHF

clone size: .
V gene: TRBV7-2
J gene: TRBJ1-1
CDR3 protein: CASRYQGPTEAFF

clone size: .
V gene: TRBV7-9
J gene: TRBJ2-5
CDR3 protein: CASVSPTGMETQYF

clone size: once
V gene: TRBV6-2/TRBV6-3
J gene: TRBJ1-2
CDR3 protein: CASSYSMADRVVGGYTF

clone size: few
V gene: TRBV11-3
J gene: TRBJ1-1
CDR3 protein: CASSGRHGLEAFF

clone size: .
V gene: TRBV11-2
J gene: TRBJ2-7
CDR3 protein: CASSLWGREGGEQYF

clone size: few
V gene: TRBV28
J gene: TRBJ1-5
CDR3 protein: CASSRDRGGGQPQHF

clone size: .
V gene: TRBV28
J gene: TRBJ1-6
CDR3 protein: CASSFADSYNSPLHF

clone size: .
V gene: TRBV5-1
J gene: TRBJ2-1
CDR3 protein: CASAEHGSYNEQFF

clone size: .
V gene: TRBV4-1
J gene: TRBJ1-5
CDR3 protein: CASSQGPKGQTHQPQHF

clone size: .
V gene: TRBV30
J gene: TRBJ1-1
CDR3 protein: CAWSVLTFSEAFF

clone size: .
V gene: TRBV7-2
J gene: TRBJ2-7
CDR3 protein: CASSRTSGSSYEQYF

clone size: .
V gene: TRBV10-1
J gene: TRBJ1-6
CDR3 protein: CARYLPYNSPLHF

clone size: .
V gene: TRBV19
J gene: TRBJ1-1
CDR3 protein: CASSGGRGAFF

clone size: .
V gene: TRBV9
J gene: TRBJ2-7
CDR3 protein: CASSQGQNPSYEQYF

clone size: .
V gene: TRBV7-3
J gene: TRBJ2-3
CDR3 protein: CASSNRLAGASTDTQYF

clone size: .
V gene: TRBV9
J gene: TRBJ1-3
CDR3 protein: CASSPTGVVGNTIYF

clone size: .
V gene: TRBV6-2/TRBV6-3
J gene: TRBJ1-5
CDR3 protein: CASSPDSSNQPQHF

clone size: .
V gene: TRBV4-1
J gene: TRBJ2-1
CDR3 protein: CASSQGTGVNEQFF

clone size: .
V gene: TRBV27
J gene: TRBJ1-5
CDR3 protein: CASSKTGTGGSNQPQHF

clone size: .
V gene: TRBV4-3
J gene: TRBJ2-7
CDR3 protein: CASSEGLAGAYEQYF

clone size: .
V gene: TRBV6-5
J gene: TRBJ2-5
CDR3 protein: CASSYSYREETQYF

clone size: few
V gene: TRBV28
J gene: TRBJ1-4
CDR3 protein: CASSKGGGAEKLFF

clone size: .
V gene: TRBV6-5
J gene: TRBJ2-1
CDR3 protein: CASRGTSGKQFF

clone size: .
V gene: TRBV2
J gene: TRBJ1-2
CDR3 protein: CASRTGGGRGGYTF

clone size: .
V gene: TRBV7-3
J gene: TRBJ1-2
CDR3 protein: CASSLLGQTAYGYTF

clone size: .
V gene: TRBV11-2
J gene: TRBJ1-1
CDR3 protein: CASSPGGAWTEAFF